What follows describes a single T cell receptor (beta chain). The V segment lost 3 bases and the J segment 6 bases; nucleotides outside the gene matches: 4. Germline lookup yields CDR1 SSHAT and CDR2 FNYEAQ (reference sequence). CDR3 length: 14 residues. The record originates from a study of control samples from healthy donors and cancer patients. Only in-frame clones appear in the TCRdb table, and some are missing; sequencing was by immunoSEQ multiplex PCR. The repertoire holds around 75,000 clones, with roughly 84% as singletons. The sequencing input was blood. The origin of this receptor is a man in his fifties or sixties in good health. V is TRBV7-7 and J is TRBJ1-4, with TRBD1 identical over 7 bases. The DNA of the CDR3 is TGTGCCAGCAGCTTCTCCAGGGGGGATGAAAAACTGTTTTTT. Translated: CASSFSRGDEKLFF. Using reference TRBV7-7 and TRBJ1-4 for the parts outside the CDR3, the full variable domain is GAGVSQSPRYKVTKRGQDVTLRCDPISSHATLYWYQQALGQGPEFLTYFNYEAQPDKSGLPSDRFSAERPEGSISTLTIQRTEQRDSAMYRCASSFSRGDEKLFFGSGTQLSVL.